This T cell receptor (beta chain) comes out of a study of T cells after yellow fever vaccination. In the study overall: SMART-Seq v4 Ultra Low Input handled preparation of low-cell-number fractions. Study-level findings and limits: A weaker secondary response peaked on day 5, the primary on day 15.

CDR1 and CDR2 (germline): ENHRY, SYGVKD. V lost 7 bases, J lost 1 base, and 9 bases lay in between. The CDR3 contains 13 residues. This clonotype was recorded many times. Its antigen is undetermined. Each CDR3 protein is one row after TCRdb ran MiXCR on the 5' RACE reads. The sample has 100,000 to 150,000 distinct CDR3 sequences, 6% to 8% seen once. This chain joins TRBV10-3 and TRBJ2-3; D may be TRBD2 (6 bases). The specimen was CD4+ T cells sorted from PBMCs, collected around 10 days after the first yellow fever vaccination. The clonotype comes from a man aged 18 to 30 who received the YFV17D yellow fever vaccine. Here the CDR3 reads CAINGGGTDTQYF. In nucleotides, the CDR3 is TGTGCCATCAACGGAGGGGGCACAGATACGCAGTATTTT.